What follows are 22 T cell receptor beta chains derived from one specimen sequenced in a study of shared clonotypes between healthy human individuals. Produced via immunoSEQ multiplex PCR; TCRdb's table is partial and in-frame only. The sample lists 2 million to 3 million clones, under 95% occurring once. Source material: naive CD4+ T cells from PBMCs. The subset: CD45RA+ positively selected. Every receptor here comes from a man between 18 and 29 years old in good health. Some clones in this sample may be carry-over from other donors' samples.

A single count supports this clone. The chain joins TRBV30 to TRBJ1-1; D not certain. The V gene's germline CDR1 is GTSNPN and CDR2 SVGIG (reference sequence). There are 11 residues in the CDR3. V was trimmed by 4 bases and J by 4 bases, leaving 7 bases between them. CDR3 sequence reads: CAWNMGTEAFF. CDR3 in DNA: TGTGCCTGGAATATGGGCACTGAAGCTTTCTTT.

The chain carries TRBV5-6 and TRBJ2-4; D uncertain. The CDR3 covers 16 residues. Trimming pared 3 bases from V and 2 bases from J, leaving 15 bases between. CDR1 SGHDT and CDR2 YYEEEE come from the germline V gene. CDR3 protein: CASSSLGAGPKNIQYF. CDR3 DNA sequence: TGTGCCAGCAGCTCCCTCGGCGCCGGGCCCAAAAACATTCAGTACTTC.

The chain combines TRBV27 with TRBJ1-5; weak D call: TRBD1 (5 bases). The germline V gene encodes CDR1 MNHEY and CDR2 SMNVEV (reference sequence). V gave up 5 bases and J gave up 2 bases, with 25 bases separating them. This CDR3 spans 19 amino acids. CDR3 sequence: CASSRQPGRGGGGNQPQHF. The CDR3 DNA sequence: TGTGCCAGCAGTAGACAACCGGGACGGGGGGGTGGTGGCAATCAGCCCCAGCATTTT.

J is TRBJ2-5 and V is TRBV11-2; TRBD2 matches 11 bases. CDR1 is SGHAT and CDR2 is FQNNGV in the germline V gene. V trimming: 4 bases; J trimming: 0 bases; junction bases outside the gene matches: 1. This CDR3 spans 15 amino acids. CDR3 DNA sequence: TGTGCCAGCAGCTCGACTAGCGGGAACCAAGAGACCCAGTACTTC. Its protein product is CASSSTSGNQETQYF.

This sequence joins TRBV12-5 and TRBJ1-2, with 9 bases lining up with TRBD1. In germline, CDR1 is LGHNT, CDR2 FRNRAP. J lost 6 bases, V lost 3 bases, and 14 bases had no gene match. The CDR3 runs 17 residues. The CDR3 here is CASGFLQGADIMDGYTF. The CDR3 region has the DNA TGTGCTAGTGGTTTTCTACAGGGGGCCGATATTATGGATGGCTACACCTTC.

The chain has TRBV28 and TRBJ1-3; D is possibly TRBD1 (6 bases). Germline V gene sequence: CDR1 MDHEN, CDR2 SYDVKM. This CDR3 comprises 15 residues. Trimming took off 8 bases at V and 0 bases at J, with 14 bases between the two ends. The CDR3 region is CASRRGGLSGNTIYF. The CDR3, as DNA: TGTGCCAGCCGTCGCGGGGGCCTCTCTGGAAACACCATATATTTT.

The chain has TRBV2 and TRBJ1-1; D remains unclear. The CDR3 runs to 14 residues. V was trimmed by 4 bases and J by 0 bases, leaving 9 bases between them. Germline CDR1 and CDR2: SNHLY and FYNNEI. CDR3 amino acids: CASSVEVLNTEAFF. CDR3 coding DNA: TGTGCCAGCAGTGTGGAGGTTTTGAACACTGAAGCTTTCTTT.

The CDR3 region is CASSSTKGGELFF. The CDR3 DNA reads TGTGCCAGCAGTTCGACTAAGGGCGGGGAGCTGTTTTTT. The chain combines TRBV28 with TRBJ2-2; D perhaps matches TRBD2 (5 bases). Trimming took off 4 bases at V and 7 bases at J, with 10 bases between the two ends. The CDR3 runs 13 residues. Germline CDR1 reads MDHEN; CDR2 reads SYDVKM.

In nucleotides, the CDR3 is TGTGCCAGCAGCGCTACAGGGCGCCATAATTCACCCCTCCACTTT. Its protein is CASSATGRHNSPLHF. The gene calls are TRBV21-1 and TRBJ1-6; the table's D call of TRBD1 was not tested on the DNA. TRBV21-1 is given as a pseudogene. CDR3 length: 15 residues.

CDR3 protein: CASSLSRGNGYTF. The CDR3 coding sequence is TGTGCCAGCAGTTTGTCCAGGGGAAATGGCTACACCTTC. The V call is TRBV28, the J call TRBJ1-2, with a possible D match to TRBD1 (6 bases). The CDR3 consists of 13 residues. Germline values: CDR1 MDHEN, CDR2 SYDVKM. V dropped 3 bases and J dropped 6 bases, with 11 bases sitting between them.

V is TRBV29-1 and J is TRBJ2-5; 14 bases line up with TRBD2. The closer fit of TRBJ2-7 to the DNA end suggests the J call may be wrong. The CDR3 runs 14 residues. Germline V gives CDR1 SQVTM, CDR2 ANQGSEA. The CDR3 DNA sequence: TGCAGCGTTAGGGGGACTAGCGGGAGTGGCGAGCAGTACTTC. Translated: CSVRGTSGSGEQYF.

The rearrangement joins TRBV9 to TRBJ1-1; the match to TRBD1 covers 7 bases. From germline, CDR1 is SGDLS and CDR2 YYNGEE. CDR3 length: 16 amino acids. V shed 4 bases, J shed 0 bases, and the junction held 9 bases outside the gene matches. Here the CDR3 DNA reads TGTGCCAGCAGCATACTAAGACAGGGTTTGAACACTGAAGCTTTCTTT. It encodes CASSILRQGLNTEAFF.

V gene TRBV7-3 combines with J gene TRBJ2-3; no clear D gene. Trimming took off 2 bases at V and 0 bases at J, with 9 bases between the two ends. This CDR3 has 15 residues. Germline lookup yields CDR1 SGHTA and CDR2 FQGTGA. CDR3 loop: CASSLGPESTDTQYF. CDR3 coding DNA: TGTGCCAGCAGCTTAGGTCCCGAAAGCACAGATACGCAGTATTTT.

The V and J genes are TRBV4-3 and TRBJ2-5; 8 bases match TRBD2. V lost 0 bases, J lost 4 bases, and 4 bases stayed unmatched. The CDR3 is made up of 15 amino acids. Germline CDR1 LGHNA, CDR2 YSLEER. The CDR3 DNA follows: TGCGCCAGCAGCCAAGAACTAGCGGTCCCAGAGACCCAGTACTTC. This gives the protein CASSQELAVPETQYF.

Notes on this clone: At the DNA level, this CDR3 is encoded by other sequences in the same sample as well. V and J are TRBV18 and TRBJ2-7; D tentatively reads TRBD1 or TRBD2 (5 bases each). This CDR3 is built from 14 residues. V lost 3 bases and J lost 4, with 13 bases in between. The V gene's germline CDR1 is KGHSH and CDR2 LQKENI. The CDR3: CASSPGTAGYEQYF. In nucleotides, the CDR3 is TGTGCCAGCTCACCGGGGACGGCGGGTTACGAGCAGTACTTC.

V is TRBV7-3 and J is TRBJ2-3; 9 bases agree with TRBD1. Trimming cost V 3 bases and J 5 bases; bases outside gene matches: 3. The CDR3 is 14 residues long. Germline loops: CDR1 SGHTA, CDR2 FQGTGA. Here the CDR3 DNA reads TGTGCCAGCAGCTTCGGACAGGGGAGAGATACGCAGTATTTT. It is translated as CASSFGQGRDTQYF.

The chain recombines TRBV11-2 with TRBJ1-2; tentatively, D is TRBD1 (5 bases). The CDR3 loop spans 11 amino acids. Germline V CDR1 and CDR2: SGHAT, FQNNGV. The V end lost 5 bases, the J end lost 8 bases, and 9 bases lay between the germline ends. CDR3 sequence: CASSREGGYTF. Written as DNA, the CDR3 is TGTGCCAGCAGCCGAGAGGGGGGCTACACCTTC.

The sample holds one count of this clone. This chain connects TRBV5-4 to TRBJ1-1, with TRBD1 identical over 12 bases. Unmatched junction bases numbered 12, after V lost 4 bases and J lost 5 bases. Per germline, CDR1 SGHNT and CDR2 YYREEE (reference sequence). The CDR3 loop spans 17 amino acids. The CDR3 loop is CASSLAGTGGIKTEAFF. The CDR3 DNA is TGTGCCAGCAGCCTCGCCGGGACAGGGGGCATTAAGACTGAAGCTTTCTTT.

V and J are TRBV27 and TRBJ2-2; the D is unclear. CDR1 is MNHEY, CDR2 SMNVEV, per germline (reference sequence). The CDR3 spans 16 residues. V was clipped by 8 bases and J by 3 bases, with 19 bases between them. The CDR3 coding sequence is TGTGCCAGCTGGCCGCGTTCCATCGACGACACCGGGGAGCTGTTTTTT. Translating gives CASWPRSIDDTGELFF.

The chain employs TRBV10-1 and TRBJ2-7; D not certain. Germline V gene data show CDR1 as WNHNN and CDR2 as SYGVQD (reference sequence). Trimming took off 6 bases at V and 2 bases at J, with 17 bases between the two ends. This CDR3 is built from 15 residues. DNA for the CDR3: TGCGCCAGCAGCCCTGTCCACCCTGGCACCTACGAGCAGTACTTC. This translates into CASSPVHPGTYEQYF.

The chain carries TRBV9 and TRBJ2-3; D is undetermined. V shed 0 bases and J shed 1 base, with 15 bases lying between them. CDR3 length: 17 residues. CDR1 and CDR2 from the germline V gene are SGDLS and YYNGEE. This CDR3 is CASSVAGSSGGTDTQYF. The CDR3 DNA follows: TGTGCCAGCAGCGTAGCTGGGTCCTCGGGTGGCACAGATACGCAGTATTTT.

The genes are TRBV6-5 and TRBJ2-1; 7 nucleotides agree with TRBD2. The CDR3 runs 16 residues. CDR1 is MNHEY, CDR2 SVGAGI, per germline. Losses at the gene ends were 4 bases for V and 0 bases for J; bases not matched to a gene: 6. CDR3 protein: CASSLTSESSYNEQFF. DNA for the CDR3: TGTGCCAGCAGTTTAACTAGCGAGAGCTCCTACAATGAGCAGTTCTTC.